This T cell receptor (beta chain) was sequenced in a study of OX40 agonist ivuxolimab in advanced cancers. Across the whole study: The dose of intravenous ivuxolimab that patients received every 2 weeks ranged from 0.01 to 10 mg/kg.

For this clone: Its antigen is undetermined.

The germline V gene encodes CDR1 SGHVS and CDR2 FQNEAQ. This CDR3 is 14 amino acids long. Trimming took 6 bases from V and 5 from J; bases not matched to a gene: 10. Exclusion applied to patients with autoimmune disease history or systemic immunosuppression. Produced via immunoSEQ multiplex PCR; TCRdb's table is partial and in-frame only. Of approximately 87,000 clones detected, approximately 85% appear once; the ten largest clones hold roughly 4.3%. Study-level findings and limits: There were, on average, more expanded clones in CD8+ T cells than in CD4+. Antigens targeted by the expanded peripheral T cells were not determined.

This sequence joins TRBV7-8 and TRBJ2-7, with 7 bases lining up with TRBD2. The sequenced sample was CD4+ or CD8+ T cells sorted from blood, obtained in a trial of the OX40 agonist ivuxolimab. The receptor comes from an adult with an advanced solid tumor such as melanoma, head and neck, liver or kidney cancer. The DNA of the CDR3 is TGTGCCAGCAGTCAAGAAGGGAGGGTGAACGAGCAGTACTTC. It codes for CASSQEGRVNEQYF.